Presented here are 8 T cell receptor beta chains from one specimen sequenced in a study of T cell repertoires in cytomegalovirus infection. Antigens for these TCRs are unknown. TCRdb re-analysed the reads in MiXCR, keeping a single row per CDR3 protein. The sample lists around 100,000 distinct CDR3 sequences, 35% to 50% occurring once. The starting material was CD8+ T cells from cultured PBMCs, obtained from culture after CMV antigen stimulation. The receptors come from a human donor in good health (CMV status not recorded). Some clones in this sample may be carry-over from other donors' samples.

This clonotype was detected only a few times. The chain links TRBV7-2 to TRBJ2-3; TRBD2 agrees at 7 bases. The V gene end was trimmed by 6 bases and the J gene end by 4 bases; junction bases not matched to a gene: 13. This CDR3 is built from 16 residues. Germline V lookup: CDR1 SGHTA, CDR2 FQGNSA. The CDR3 DNA follows: TGTGCCAGCAGACACACCGGGGCGGGGGAGGCAGATACGCAGTATTTT. This translates into CASRHTGAGEADTQYF.

V is TRBV7-6 and J is TRBJ1-2; no clear D gene. Germline V gene sequence: CDR1 SGHVS, CDR2 FNYEAQ. V lost 1 base to trimming and J lost 2 bases, with 5 bases between them. There are 13 residues in the CDR3. Written as DNA, the CDR3 is TGTGCCAGCAGCTTAGTTGGAAACTATGGCTACACCTTC. Translation gives CASSLVGNYGYTF.

There are a few counts of this clonotype. The rearrangement links TRBV9 to TRBJ1-1; D unresolved. The ends were cut back, 0 bases at V and 1 base at J, with 7 bases in the middle. Germline CDR1 SGDLS, CDR2 YYNGEE. The CDR3 totals 14 residues. CDR3 DNA: TGTGCCAGCAGCGTAGCTCGCAGGAACACTGAAGCTTTCTTT. This translates into CASSVARRNTEAFF.

The chain recombines TRBV7-8 with TRBJ2-1; tentative D call: TRBD2 (6 bases). The CDR3 loop spans 18 amino acids. Per germline, CDR1 SGHVS and CDR2 FQNEAQ. Deletions cut 2 bases from V and 0 bases from J, with 17 bases between. The CDR3 bases are TGTGCCAGCAGCTTACCTTCAAGCGGACTAAGCTCCTACAATGAGCAGTTCTTC. It encodes CASSLPSSGLSSYNEQFF.

The gene calls are TRBV27 and TRBJ2-7, with 8 bases fitting TRBD1. The CDR3 runs to 14 residues. From germline, CDR1 is MNHEY and CDR2 SMNVEV (reference sequence). V shed 2 bases and J 3 bases; nucleotides not matched to a gene: 3. In DNA form, the CDR3 reads TGTGCCAGCAGTTTAACAGGGGGATACTACGAGCAGTACTTC. It yields the protein CASSLTGGYYEQYF.

The chain links TRBV7-2 to TRBJ1-1; D is perhaps TRBD1 (6 bases). Trimming left V 7 bases short and J 3 bases short, with 15 bases between. CDR1 is SGHTA, CDR2 FQGNSA, per germline. This CDR3 is 14 amino acids long. As DNA, the CDR3 is TGTGCCAGCAACCCGGGAGGGGGAGACACTGAAGCTTTCTTT. It yields the protein CASNPGGGDTEAFF.

This clonotype was counted many times. The chain uses TRBV7-8 and TRBJ2-2; D is ambiguous. Germline lookup yields CDR1 SGHVS and CDR2 FQNEAQ. The CDR3 contains 14 residues. The ends were cut back, 0 bases at V and 3 bases at J, with 5 bases in the middle. Written as DNA, the CDR3 is TGTGCCAGCAGCTTAGCGGGGTACACCGGGGAGCTGTTTTTT. Translating gives CASSLAGYTGELFF.

The V call is TRBV11-2, the J call TRBJ2-7, with 9 bases aligning to TRBD1. The CDR3 runs 19 residues. Germline CDR1 reads SGHAT; CDR2 reads FQNNGV. Germline trimming cut 4 bases from V and 3 bases from J; bases unmatched to any gene: 19. The CDR3 sequence: CASSSYPSPSGTGFYEQYF. DNA of the CDR3: TGTGCCAGCAGCTCCTACCCCTCCCCTTCCGGGACAGGGTTCTACGAGCAGTACTTC.